The 15 T cell receptor beta chains listed next were all sequenced from one sample in a study of shared clonotypes between healthy human individuals. The repertoire was sequenced with immunoSEQ multiplex PCR; TCRdb's copy has only in-frame clones and lacks some. The sample has around 1 million clones, over 75% seen once; the top ten hold about 1.5%. The sample was memory CD4+ T cells sorted from blood. As to subset: CD45RA-negative fraction. These receptors were collected from a man between 18 and 35 years old in good health.

V gene TRBV5-4 combines with J gene TRBJ1-2; 7 bases align to TRBD1. With V trimmed by 4 bases and J by 4 bases, 19 bases remained unmatched. Germline CDR1 reads SGHNT; CDR2 reads YYREEE (reference sequence). The CDR3 runs to 18 residues. The CDR3 region has the DNA TGTGCCAGCAGCCCGTCCTTAGGGGGCGAATTTGGTTCCTATGGCTACACCTTC. Amino acid sequence: CASSPSLGGEFGSYGYTF.

The rearrangement joins TRBV6-6 to TRBJ1-5, with 7 bases identical to TRBD1. The CDR3 spans 16 residues. Germline V gives CDR1 MNHNY, CDR2 SVGAGI (reference sequence). The junction had 11 bases not matched to a gene; V was cut back by 5 bases and J by 4 bases. CDR3 coding DNA: TGTGCCAGCAGTCCGGACAGGCGCAGGCTAAATCAGCCCCAGCATTTT. Amino acids: CASSPDRRRLNQPQHF.

This rearrangement joins TRBV28 to TRBJ2-3, with D unclear. V dropped 6 bases and J dropped 6 bases, with 10 bases sitting between them. The CDR3 length is 12 residues. Germline V CDR1 and CDR2: MDHEN, SYDVKM. CDR3 sequence reads: CASSAESDTQYF. The CDR3 nucleotides read TGTGCCAGCAGCGCTGAGTCGGATACGCAGTATTTT.

J is TRBJ2-3 and V is TRBV9; D gene unclear. Germline CDR1 SGDLS, CDR2 YYNGEE. The CDR3 runs to 15 residues. Trimming shortened V by 4 bases and J by 0 bases, and 12 bases separated the two germline ends. In DNA, the CDR3 is TGTGCCAGCAGCTCGGCAGCCACTAGCACAGATACGCAGTATTTT. It codes for CASSSAATSTDTQYF.

Note on this clone: This specimen includes other DNA sequences encoding the same CDR3. This chain joins TRBV6-5 and TRBJ1-2, with unresolved D. Germline-derived CDR1 and CDR2 are MNHEY and SVGAGI. V gave up 1 base and J gave up 6 bases, with 9 bases separating them. The length of the CDR3 is 13 residues. The CDR3 here is CASSYLSGDGYTF. The CDR3 DNA reads TGTGCCAGCAGTTACTTATCTGGGGATGGCTACACCTTC.

The chain carries TRBV2 and TRBJ1-4, with 8 nucleotides matching TRBD1. CDR3 length: 14 amino acids. Germline assignment: CDR1 SNHLY and CDR2 FYNNEI. Unmatched junction bases numbered 6, after V lost 4 bases and J lost 8 bases. The CDR3, as DNA: TGTGCCAGCAGTGTTCAGGGGGCAGGGGAAAAACTGTTTTTT. It codes for CASSVQGAGEKLFF.

This sequence joins TRBV10-3 and TRBJ2-6; no clear D gene. V was pared by 3 bases and J by 1 base, with 7 bases between. CDR3 length: 15 amino acids. Germline V gene lookup returns CDR1 ENHRY and CDR2 SYGVKD. This CDR3 reads CAISDQLSGANVLTF. DNA of the CDR3: TGTGCCATCAGTGACCAGCTATCTGGGGCCAACGTCCTGACTTTC.

This chain joins TRBV6-5 and TRBJ2-5; the match to TRBD2 covers 7 bases. CDR1 MNHEY and CDR2 SVGAGI come from the germline V gene. With V trimmed by 2 bases and J by 2 bases, 5 bases remained unmatched. The CDR3 consists of 15 residues. The DNA for the CDR3 is TGTGCCAGCAGTTACGGGGGGGGAAAGCAAGAGACCCAGTACTTC. Translated: CASSYGGGKQETQYF.

The V call is TRBV6-6, the J call TRBJ2-7; either TRBD1 or TRBD2 may fit D (6 bases each). Trimming removed 6 bases from V and 7 bases from J, with 16 bases in between. Per germline, CDR1 MNHNY and CDR2 SVGAGI (reference sequence). The CDR3 sequence is 13 residues long. The CDR3 DNA is TGTGCCAGCAGGGCGGGACACCTATCTGAGCAGTACTTC. It specifies CASRAGHLSEQYF.

This clone was counted at least ten times. The J gene is TRBJ2-7, the V gene TRBV28; D may be TRBD1 (6 bases). The CDR3 sequence is 16 residues long. Trimming took 2 bases from V and 2 from J, leaving 16 bases between them. Germline CDR1 MDHEN, CDR2 SYDVKM. The CDR3 spells CASSLDTGKNTYEQYF. In DNA form, the CDR3 reads TGTGCCAGCAGTTTAGATACAGGGAAAAATACCTACGAGCAGTACTTC.

With regard to this clone: Other nucleotide sequences in the sample specify the same CDR3. This rearrangement joins TRBV18 to TRBJ2-5; 14 nucleotides line up with TRBD2. The germline gives CDR1 KGHSH, CDR2 LQKENI. The CDR3 loop spans 16 amino acids. After removal of 3 bases from V and 5 bases from J, the junction contained 5 bases not matched to a gene. CDR3 in DNA: TGTGCCAGCTCACCCCGACTAGCGGGGGGGCGGGAGACCCAGTACTTC. It is translated as CASSPRLAGGRETQYF.

The chain uses TRBV2 and TRBJ1-1; 10 nucleotides match TRBD1. V lost 6 bases, J lost 3 bases, and 10 bases stayed unmatched. CDR1 and CDR2 from the germline V gene are SNHLY and FYNNEI. The CDR3 loop spans 16 amino acids. The CDR3 DNA reads TGTGCCAGCAGCCCCGACAGGGGGCTGGGATACACTGAAGCTTTCTTT. It codes for CASSPDRGLGYTEAFF.

J is TRBJ1-2 and V is TRBV14, with a weak D call TRBD1 (6 bases). The CDR3 extends over 12 amino acids. V gave up 6 bases and J gave up 6 bases, with 11 bases separating them. CDR1 SGHDN and CDR2 FVKESK come from the germline V gene. CDR3 loop: CASSLDRNGYTF. DNA for the CDR3: TGTGCCAGCAGTCTCGACAGGAATGGCTACACCTTC.

This clone was seen a handful of times. The V and J genes are TRBV5-1 and TRBJ2-2, with no clear D. Germline V gene data show CDR1 as SGHRS and CDR2 as YFSETQ. The V end was cut by 6 bases, the J end by 6 bases, with 18 bases between. CDR3 size: 15 residues. The CDR3 coding sequence is TGCGCCAGCAAGCTTTTAGTTGGGGAAGCCGGGGAGCTGTTTTTT. This encodes CASKLLVGEAGELFF.

This chain links TRBV7-6 with TRBJ2-5; 9 positions match TRBD1. J was trimmed by 4 bases and V by 0 bases; bases with no gene match: 3. The length of the CDR3 is 15 residues. The germline V gene has CDR1 SGHVS and CDR2 FNYEAQ. CDR3 coding DNA: TGTGCCAGCAGCTTAGCGGGGACAGGGAGAGAGACCCAGTACTTC. Translated, it gives CASSLAGTGRETQYF.